These 22 T cell receptor beta chains were all obtained from the same sample, sequenced in a study of CD8 T cells in Susac syndrome. RNA in amounts of roughly 0.45 to 1 ug was reverse transcribed with random hexamers. TCRdb recomputed calls from the immunoSEQ multiplex PCR reads with MiXCR, one row per CDR3 protein. This table has around 110,000 distinct CDR3 sequences, nearly 96% appearing once. Sequenced input: CD4+ T cells from PBMCs. All receptors come from a human donor with Susac syndrome.

The V and J genes are TRBV12-3 or TRBV12-4 and TRBJ1-1; a weak D match, TRBD1 (5 bases). V lost 1 base and J 5 bases, leaving 11 bases between the germline ends. The CDR3 consists of 14 residues. CDR3 in amino acids: CASSLGGDRTEAFF. CDR3 in DNA: TGTGCCAGCAGTTTAGGGGGGGATAGGACTGAAGCTTTCTTT.

The chain couples TRBV27 to TRBJ1-5, with D unresolved. Germline V gives CDR1 MNHEY, CDR2 SMNVEV (reference sequence). The length of the CDR3 is 14 residues. V shed 5 bases and J shed 6 bases, with 14 bases lying between them. The CDR3 region has the DNA TGTGCCAGCAGTATAAACGACCAGGTTCAGCCCCAGCATTTT. This sequence encodes CASSINDQVQPQHF.

V usage is TRBV9 and J usage is TRBJ2-7; D perhaps matches TRBD2 (6 bases). Per the germline V gene, CDR1 is SGDLS and CDR2 is YYNGEE. V was shortened by 7 bases and J by 0 bases, with 8 bases between the two germline ends. This CDR3 is built from 12 residues. The CDR3 spells CASGGSSYEQYF. The CDR3 DNA sequence: TGTGCCAGCGGGGGGAGCTCCTACGAGCAGTACTTC.

This rearrangement joins TRBV29-1 to TRBJ2-7; 8 bases are a match to TRBD2. Germline assignment: CDR1 SQVTM and CDR2 ANQGSEA. The J segment lost 0 bases and the V segment lost 6 bases, leaving 1 base of the junction unmatched. The CDR3 has 12 residues. This CDR3 reads CSVGTSSYEQYF. The CDR3 coding sequence is TGCAGCGTCGGGACTAGCTCCTACGAGCAGTACTTC.

This sequence joins TRBV29-1 and TRBJ2-7, with D perhaps TRBD2 (5 bases). Germline CDR1 is SQVTM and CDR2 is ANQGSEA. The CDR3 has 11 residues. The V end was cut by 7 bases, the J end by 2 bases, with 9 bases between. The CDR3 DNA reads as TGCAGCGGGGCGGAGGCCTACGAGCAGTACTTC. This gives the protein CSGAEAYEQYF.

CDR3 sequence reads: CASSLTWWSGEGGEQYF. The CDR3 DNA reads as TGTGCCAGCAGTCTAACCTGGTGGTCGGGGGAGGGCGGCGAGCAGTACTTC. The rearrangement links TRBV6-2 or TRBV6-3 to TRBJ2-7; 7 bases agree with TRBD2. CDR1 and CDR2 (germline): MNHEY, SVGEGT. After removal of 5 bases from V and 6 bases from J, the junction contained 19 bases not matched to a gene. The CDR3 totals 17 residues.

CDR3 region: CATSTGTSPLDTQYF. The DNA for the CDR3 is TGTGCCACCTCAACCGGGACTAGCCCTCTAGATACGCAGTATTTT. The chain has TRBV24-1 and TRBJ2-3; 9 nucleotides line up with TRBD2. The CDR3 loop spans 15 amino acids. V lost 9 bases and J lost 5; bases outside the gene matches: 11. Germline-derived CDR1 and CDR2 are KGHDR and SFDVKD.

The CDR3 spells CSALRGRTEAFF. The CDR3 nucleotides are TGCAGTGCCCTCAGGGGGCGGACTGAAGCTTTCTTT. The chain joins TRBV20-1 to TRBJ1-1, with 8 bases matching TRBD1. The J segment lost 5 bases and the V segment lost 6 bases, leaving 5 bases of the junction unmatched. Germline V gene sequence: CDR1 DFQATT, CDR2 SNEGSKA (reference sequence). CDR3 length: 12 amino acids.

This sequence joins TRBV3-1 and TRBJ2-6; D unresolved. The V and J ends lost 4 bases and 3 bases respectively, with 10 bases between them. The CDR3 has 15 residues. Germline CDR1 LGHDT, CDR2 YNNKEL (reference sequence). The CDR3 nucleotides read TGTGCCAGCAGCCTAAAGGGAAGTGGGGCCAACGTCCTGACTTTC. Translated, it gives CASSLKGSGANVLTF.

This chain joins TRBV27 and TRBJ2-7; D is undetermined. V lost 6 bases and J lost 4, with 13 bases in between. This CDR3 has 13 residues. CDR1 is MNHEY, CDR2 SMNVEV, per germline (reference sequence). CDR3 sequence (DNA): TGTGCCAGCAGCCCTCGGGTGGCTTACGAGCAGTACTTC. Its protein is CASSPRVAYEQYF.

CDR3 nucleotide sequence: TGTGCCTGGACGAAGACTGAAGCTTTCTTT. This gives the protein CAWTKTEAFF. The genes are TRBV30 and TRBJ1-1; D remains ambiguous. This CDR3 region has 10 residues. Germline CDR1 is GTSNPN and CDR2 is SVGIG (reference sequence). Between the trimmed V and J ends, which lost 4 bases and 5 bases, there was a span of 5 bases.

This CDR3 reads CATAARGTNQPQHF. CDR3 bases: TGTGCCACCGCGGCTCGGGGAACGAATCAGCCCCAGCATTTT. The V and J genes are TRBV12-3 or TRBV12-4 and TRBJ1-5, with D unclear. The V and J ends lost 10 bases and 4 bases respectively, with 17 bases between them. The CDR3 sequence is 14 residues long.

The chain has TRBV30 and TRBJ2-2, with D tentatively TRBD1 (5 bases). Trimming took 2 bases from V and 3 from J, leaving 10 bases between them. Looked up from germline, CDR1 is GTSNPN and CDR2 is SVGIG (reference sequence). This CDR3 is built from 14 residues. CDR3: CAWSITGYTGELFF. DNA of the CDR3: TGTGCCTGGAGTATAACAGGATACACCGGGGAGCTGTTTTTT.

This chain joins TRBV5-1 and TRBJ2-7, with D perhaps TRBD2 (6 bases). Trimming removed 4 bases at V and 2 bases at J, with 10 bases between. The CDR3 sequence is 13 residues long. The germline V gene has CDR1 SGHRS and CDR2 YFSETQ. In DNA form, the CDR3 reads TGCGCCAGCAGCGGAGGGGAACCCTACGAGCAGTACTTC. Translating gives CASSGGEPYEQYF.

The gene calls are TRBV20-1 and TRBJ1-4, with D tentatively TRBD1 (5 bases). Trimming took 6 bases from V and 7 from J, leaving 12 bases between them. The CDR3 is 12 amino acids. Looked up from germline, CDR1 is DFQATT and CDR2 is SNEGSKA (reference sequence). The CDR3 DNA reads as TGCAGTGCGCCTTGGGACGGTGAAAAACTGTTTTTT. It encodes CSAPWDGEKLFF.

This chain connects TRBV19 to TRBJ2-5; 7 nucleotides align to TRBD1. Germline loops: CDR1 LNHDA, CDR2 SQIVND (reference sequence). V shed 6 bases and J 3 bases; nucleotides not matched to a gene: 4. The CDR3 is 13 residues long. The CDR3 region is CASRPTGEETQYF. The DNA for the CDR3 is TGTGCCAGTAGACCTACAGGGGAAGAGACCCAGTACTTC. The full variable domain, with the rest looked up from reference TRBV19 and TRBJ2-5, is DGGITQSPKYLFRKEGQNVTLSCEQNLNHDAMYWYRQDPGQGLRLIYYSQIVNDFQKGDIAEGYSVSREKKESFPLTVTSAQKNPTAFYLCASRPTGEETQYFGPGTRLLVL.

The V call is TRBV2, the J call TRBJ2-1; 11 nucleotides align to TRBD2. Germline V gene lookup returns CDR1 SNHLY and CDR2 FYNNEI. J gave up 5 bases and V 4 bases, and 4 bases lay outside the gene matches. This CDR3 has 15 amino acids. The chain's CDR3 is CASSAGLAVNNEQFF. DNA of the CDR3: TGTGCCAGCAGTGCGGGACTAGCGGTAAACAATGAGCAGTTCTTC.

The chain couples TRBV6-1 to TRBJ2-4; D assignment may be TRBD1 or TRBD2 (5 bases each). CDR1 MNHNS and CDR2 SASEGT come from the germline V gene. The CDR3 sequence is 17 residues long. V lost 5 bases and J 0 bases, leaving 17 bases between the germline ends. DNA for the CDR3: TGTGCCAGCAGTCCCTTGGGACGGATCCTAGCCAAAAACATTCAGTACTTC. The encoded protein is CASSPLGRILAKNIQYF.

The chain employs TRBV4-1 and TRBJ2-3, with a tentative D call TRBD1 (5 bases). This CDR3 has 18 amino acids. Germline V gene sequence: CDR1 MGHRA, CDR2 YSYEKL. With 0 bases removed from V and 3 bases from J, the gap between germline ends came to 19 bases. Here the CDR3 DNA reads TGCGCCAGCAGCCAAGATGCCGCTAGGTGGGGCGTGACAGATACGCAGTATTTT. As protein: CASSQDAARWGVTDTQYF.

V usage is TRBV20-1 and J usage is TRBJ2-1; TRBD2 matches 9 bases. The CDR3 is made up of 15 amino acids. Germline V gene lookup returns CDR1 DFQATT and CDR2 SNEGSKA (reference sequence). The junction had 10 bases not matched to a gene; V was cut back by 4 bases and J by 6 bases. The CDR3 nucleotides read TGCAGTGCTATCCTTGGTGGTAGCGGGAGCAATGAGCAGTTCTTC. It specifies CSAILGGSGSNEQFF.

CDR3 protein: CASSSGGAGETQYF. CDR3 coding DNA: TGTGCCAGCAGCTCGGGCGGAGCAGGAGAGACCCAGTACTTC. The chain is built from TRBV6-1 and TRBJ2-5, with no clear D. The CDR3 sequence is 14 residues long. Trimming stripped 6 bases from V and 4 bases from J, with 15 bases between. The V gene's germline CDR1 is MNHNS and CDR2 SASEGT.

V is TRBV5-1 and J is TRBJ2-7; TRBD2 might be the D (6 bases). There are 15 residues in the CDR3. Germline values: CDR1 SGHRS, CDR2 YFSETQ. V lost 4 bases, J lost 0 bases, and 14 bases lay in between. CDR3 residues: CASSPLAGSSYEQYF. Written as DNA, the CDR3 is TGCGCCAGCAGCCCTCTCGCGGGGAGCTCCTACGAGCAGTACTTC.